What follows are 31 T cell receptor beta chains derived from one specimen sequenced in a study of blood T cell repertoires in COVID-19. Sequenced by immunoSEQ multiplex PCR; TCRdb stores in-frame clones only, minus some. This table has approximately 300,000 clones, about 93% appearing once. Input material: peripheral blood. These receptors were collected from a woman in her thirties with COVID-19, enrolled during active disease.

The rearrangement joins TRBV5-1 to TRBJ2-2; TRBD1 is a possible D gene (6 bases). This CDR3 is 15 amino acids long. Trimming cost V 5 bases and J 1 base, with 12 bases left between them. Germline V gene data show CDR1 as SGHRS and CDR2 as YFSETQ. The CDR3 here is CASRELTGNTGELFF. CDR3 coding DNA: TGCGCCAGCAGGGAGTTGACAGGGAACACCGGGGAGCTGTTTTTT.

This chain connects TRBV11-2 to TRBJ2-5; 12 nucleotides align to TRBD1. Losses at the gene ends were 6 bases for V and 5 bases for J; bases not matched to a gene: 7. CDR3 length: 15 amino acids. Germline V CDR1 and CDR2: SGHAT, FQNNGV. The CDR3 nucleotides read TGTGCCAGCAGTCTGGGACAGGGGGCTTTGGAGACCCAGTACTTC. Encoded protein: CASSLGQGALETQYF.

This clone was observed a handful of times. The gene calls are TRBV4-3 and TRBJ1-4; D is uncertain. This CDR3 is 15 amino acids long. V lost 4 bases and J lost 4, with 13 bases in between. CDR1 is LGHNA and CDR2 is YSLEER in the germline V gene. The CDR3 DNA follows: TGCGCCAGCAGCCCCTTACTGGGCCTTAATGAAAAACTGTTTTTT. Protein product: CASSPLLGLNEKLFF.

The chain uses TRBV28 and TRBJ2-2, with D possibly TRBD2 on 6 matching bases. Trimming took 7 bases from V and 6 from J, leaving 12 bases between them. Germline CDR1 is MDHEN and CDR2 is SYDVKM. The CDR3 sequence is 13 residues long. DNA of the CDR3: TGTGCCAGCACCCGACTAGTACCCGGGGAGCTGTTTTTT. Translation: CASTRLVPGELFF.

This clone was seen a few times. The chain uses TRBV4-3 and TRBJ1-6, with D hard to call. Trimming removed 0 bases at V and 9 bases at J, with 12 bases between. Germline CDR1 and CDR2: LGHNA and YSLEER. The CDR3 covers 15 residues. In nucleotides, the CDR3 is TGCGCCAGCAGCCAAGATACCGGGGAAGGTTCACCCCTCCACTTT. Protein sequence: CASSQDTGEGSPLHF.

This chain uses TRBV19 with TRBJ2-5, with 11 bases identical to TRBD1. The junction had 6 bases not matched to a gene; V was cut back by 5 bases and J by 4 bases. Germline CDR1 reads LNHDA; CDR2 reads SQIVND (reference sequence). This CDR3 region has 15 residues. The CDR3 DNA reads TGTGCCAGTAGTCCTCGGACAGGGGGCCCAGAGACCCAGTACTTC. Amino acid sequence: CASSPRTGGPETQYF.

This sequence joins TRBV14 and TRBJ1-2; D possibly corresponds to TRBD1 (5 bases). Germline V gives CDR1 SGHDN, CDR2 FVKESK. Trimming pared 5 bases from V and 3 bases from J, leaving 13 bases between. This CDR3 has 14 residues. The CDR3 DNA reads TGTGCCAGCAGCGTCGAACAGGATCACTATGGCTACACCTTC. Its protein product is CASSVEQDHYGYTF.

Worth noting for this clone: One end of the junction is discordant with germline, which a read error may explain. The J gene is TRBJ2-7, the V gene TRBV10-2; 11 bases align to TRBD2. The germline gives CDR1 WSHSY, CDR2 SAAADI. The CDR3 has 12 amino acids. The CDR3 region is CASRATSGTSGF. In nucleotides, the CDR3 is TGCGCCAGCAGAGCTACTTCCGGGACTAGCGGCTTC.

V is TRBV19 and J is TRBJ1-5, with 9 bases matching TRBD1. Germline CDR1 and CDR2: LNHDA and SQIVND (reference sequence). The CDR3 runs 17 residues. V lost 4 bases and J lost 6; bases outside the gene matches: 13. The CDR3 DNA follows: TGTGCCAGTAGTACACCCAGCTCCGGGACAGGGATTCAGCCCCAGCATTTT. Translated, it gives CASSTPSSGTGIQPQHF. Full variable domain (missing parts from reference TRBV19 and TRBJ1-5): DGGITQSPKYLFRKEGQNVTLSCEQNLNHDAMYWYRQDPGQGLRLIYYSQIVNDFQKGDIAEGYSVSREKKESFPLTVTSAQKNPTAFYLCASSTPSSGTGIQPQHFGDGTRLSIL.

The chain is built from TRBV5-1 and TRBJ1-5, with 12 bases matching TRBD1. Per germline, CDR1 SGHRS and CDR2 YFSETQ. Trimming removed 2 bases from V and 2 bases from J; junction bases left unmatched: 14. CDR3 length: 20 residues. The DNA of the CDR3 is TGCGCCAGCAGCTTATCCTTGGGGGACAGGGGGCATTCGGGCAATCAGCCCCAGCATTTT. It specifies CASSLSLGDRGHSGNQPQHF.

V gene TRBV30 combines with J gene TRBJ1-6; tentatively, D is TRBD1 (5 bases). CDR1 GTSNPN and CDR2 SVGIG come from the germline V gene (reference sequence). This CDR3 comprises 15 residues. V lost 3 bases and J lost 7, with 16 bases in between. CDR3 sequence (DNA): TGTGCCTGGAGAGAAGGGGAAAGTCGCAATTCACCCCTCCACTTT. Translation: CAWREGESRNSPLHF.

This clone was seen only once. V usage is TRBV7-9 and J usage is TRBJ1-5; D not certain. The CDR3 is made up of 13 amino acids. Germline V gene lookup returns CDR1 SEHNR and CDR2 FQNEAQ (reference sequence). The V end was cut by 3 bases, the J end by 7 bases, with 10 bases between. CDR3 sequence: CASSLNGFQPQHF. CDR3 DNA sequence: TGTGCCAGCAGCTTGAACGGGTTCCAGCCCCAGCATTTT.

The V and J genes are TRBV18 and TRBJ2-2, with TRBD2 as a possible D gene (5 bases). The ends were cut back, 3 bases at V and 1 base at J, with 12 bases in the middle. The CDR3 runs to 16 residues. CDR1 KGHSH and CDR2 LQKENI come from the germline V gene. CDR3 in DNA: TGTGCCAGCTCACCTAACTCGGCGGGGAACACCGGGGAGCTGTTTTTT. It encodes CASSPNSAGNTGELFF.

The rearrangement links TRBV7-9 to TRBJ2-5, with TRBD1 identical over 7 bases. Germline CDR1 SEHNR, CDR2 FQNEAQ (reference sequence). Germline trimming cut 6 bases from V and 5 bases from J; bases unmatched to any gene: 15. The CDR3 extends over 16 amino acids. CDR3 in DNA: TGTGCCAGCAGGCCGGGGACAGCCCCTCTGGGGGAGACCCAGTACTTC. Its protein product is CASRPGTAPLGETQYF.

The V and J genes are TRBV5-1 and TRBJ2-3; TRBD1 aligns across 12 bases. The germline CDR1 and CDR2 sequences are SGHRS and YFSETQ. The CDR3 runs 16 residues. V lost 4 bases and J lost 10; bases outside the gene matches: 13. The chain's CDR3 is CASSPGQGAFGGAQYF. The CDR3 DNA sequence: TGCGCCAGCAGCCCGGGACAGGGGGCATTCGGGGGTGCGCAGTATTTT. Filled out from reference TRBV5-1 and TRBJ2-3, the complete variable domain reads KAGVTQTPRYLIKTRGQQVTLSCSPISGHRSVSWYQQTPGQGLQFLFEYFSETQRNKGNFPGRFSGRQFSNSRSEMNVSTLELGDSALYLCASSPGQGAFGGAQYFGPGTRLTVL.

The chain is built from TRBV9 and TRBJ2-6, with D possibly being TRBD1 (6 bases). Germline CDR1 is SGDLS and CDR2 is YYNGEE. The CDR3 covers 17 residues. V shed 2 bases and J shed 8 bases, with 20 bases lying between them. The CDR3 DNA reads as TGTGCCAGCAGCGTCGGGACAAGCCAAATGACGTCCAACGTCCTGACTTTC. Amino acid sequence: CASSVGTSQMTSNVLTF.

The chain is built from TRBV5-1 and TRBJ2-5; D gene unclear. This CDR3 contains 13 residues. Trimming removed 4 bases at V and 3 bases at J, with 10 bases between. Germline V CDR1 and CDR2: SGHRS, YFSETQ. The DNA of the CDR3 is TGCGCCAGCAGCGCCCGACTGGAAGAGACCCAGTACTTC. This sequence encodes CASSARLEETQYF.

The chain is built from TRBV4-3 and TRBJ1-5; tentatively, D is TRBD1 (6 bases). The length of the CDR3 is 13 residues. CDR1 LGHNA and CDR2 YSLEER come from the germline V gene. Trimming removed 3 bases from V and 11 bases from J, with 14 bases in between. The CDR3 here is CASSQEFRGSQHF. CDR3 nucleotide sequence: TGCGCCAGCAGCCAGGAGTTCAGGGGCTCCCAGCATTTT.

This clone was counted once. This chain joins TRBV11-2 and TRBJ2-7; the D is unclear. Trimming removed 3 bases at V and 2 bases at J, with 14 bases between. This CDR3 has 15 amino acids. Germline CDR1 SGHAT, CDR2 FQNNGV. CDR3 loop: CASSFDPVGAYEQYF. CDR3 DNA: TGTGCCAGCAGCTTCGACCCAGTAGGAGCCTACGAGCAGTACTTC.

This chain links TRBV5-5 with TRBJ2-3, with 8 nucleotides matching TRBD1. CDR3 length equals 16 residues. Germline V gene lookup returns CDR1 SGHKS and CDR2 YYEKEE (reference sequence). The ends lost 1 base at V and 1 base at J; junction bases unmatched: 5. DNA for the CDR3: TGTGCCAGCAGCTTGTACAGGGGGATAGGCACAGATACGCAGTATTTT. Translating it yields CASSLYRGIGTDTQYF.

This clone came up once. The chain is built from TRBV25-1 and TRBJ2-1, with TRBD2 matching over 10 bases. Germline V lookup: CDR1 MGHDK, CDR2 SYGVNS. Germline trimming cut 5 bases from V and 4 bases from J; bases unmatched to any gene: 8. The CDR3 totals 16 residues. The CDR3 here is CASSPRPGLAYNEQFF. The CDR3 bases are TGTGCCAGCAGTCCCCGCCCGGGACTAGCGTACAATGAGCAGTTCTTC. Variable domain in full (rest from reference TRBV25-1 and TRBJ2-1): EADIYQTPRYLVIGTGKKITLECSQTMGHDKMYWYQQDPGMELHLIHYSYGVNSTEKGDLSSESTVSRIRTEHFPLTLESARPSHTSQYLCASSPRPGLAYNEQFFGPGTRLTVL.

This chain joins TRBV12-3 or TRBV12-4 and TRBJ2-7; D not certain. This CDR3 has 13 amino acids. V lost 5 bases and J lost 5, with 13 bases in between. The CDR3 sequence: CASSIPVVHEQYF. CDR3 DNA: TGTGCCAGCAGTATCCCGGTAGTCCACGAGCAGTACTTC.

CDR3 DNA: TGTGCCAGCAGCTTGGGACACGGGGGGGTGTACGAGCAGTACTTC. Translating it yields CASSLGHGGVYEQYF. The rearrangement uses TRBV7-2 and TRBJ2-7; TRBD2 aligns across 8 bases. CDR1 SGHTA and CDR2 FQGNSA come from the germline V gene. This CDR3 is built from 15 residues. V gave up 3 bases and J gave up 4 bases; unmatched junction bases: 8.

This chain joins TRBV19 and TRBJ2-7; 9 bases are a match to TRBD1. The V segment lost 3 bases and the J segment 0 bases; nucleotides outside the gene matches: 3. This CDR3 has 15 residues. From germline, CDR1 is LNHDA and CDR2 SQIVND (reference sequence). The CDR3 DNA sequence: TGTGCCAGTAGTATGACAGGGGGGAGCTCCTACGAGCAGTACTTC. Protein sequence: CASSMTGGSSYEQYF.

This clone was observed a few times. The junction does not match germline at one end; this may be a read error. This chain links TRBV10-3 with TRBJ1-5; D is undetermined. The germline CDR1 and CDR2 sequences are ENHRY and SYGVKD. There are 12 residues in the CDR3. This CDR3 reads CAISEADHPQHF. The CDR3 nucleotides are TGTGCCATCAGTGAAGCGGATCATCCCCAGCATTTT.

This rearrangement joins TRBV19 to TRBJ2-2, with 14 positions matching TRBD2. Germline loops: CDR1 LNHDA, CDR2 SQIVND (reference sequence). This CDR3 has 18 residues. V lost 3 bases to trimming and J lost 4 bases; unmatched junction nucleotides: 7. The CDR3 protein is CASSIGLAGGRITGELFF. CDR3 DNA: TGTGCCAGTAGTATCGGACTAGCGGGGGGACGGATCACCGGGGAGCTGTTTTTT.

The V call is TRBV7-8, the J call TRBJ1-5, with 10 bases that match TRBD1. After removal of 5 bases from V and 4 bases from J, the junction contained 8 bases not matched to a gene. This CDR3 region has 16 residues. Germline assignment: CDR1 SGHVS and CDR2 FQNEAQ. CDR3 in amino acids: CASSPGTGVDNQPQHF. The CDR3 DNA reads TGTGCCAGCAGCCCCGGGACAGGGGTAGATAATCAGCCCCAGCATTTT.

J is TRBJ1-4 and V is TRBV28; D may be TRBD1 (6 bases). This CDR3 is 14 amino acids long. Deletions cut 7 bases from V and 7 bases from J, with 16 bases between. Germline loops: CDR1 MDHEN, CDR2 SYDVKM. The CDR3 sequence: CASKKQGLGEKLFF. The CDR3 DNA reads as TGTGCCAGCAAGAAACAGGGCTTAGGTGAAAAACTGTTTTTT.

CDR3 sequence reads: CASNVGQSSYEQYF. In nucleotides, the CDR3 is TGTGCCAGCAATGTGGGACAGAGTTCCTACGAGCAGTACTTC. The genes are TRBV2 and TRBJ2-7, with 7 bases that match TRBD1. The CDR3 has 14 residues. V lost 7 bases to trimming and J lost 1 base; unmatched junction nucleotides: 7. The germline V gene encodes CDR1 SNHLY and CDR2 FYNNEI.

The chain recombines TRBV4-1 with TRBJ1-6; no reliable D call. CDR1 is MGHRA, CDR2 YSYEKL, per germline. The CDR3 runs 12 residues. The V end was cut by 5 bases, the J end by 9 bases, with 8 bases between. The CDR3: CASSFPGSPLHF. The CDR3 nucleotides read TGCGCCAGCAGCTTTCCAGGTTCACCCCTCCACTTT.

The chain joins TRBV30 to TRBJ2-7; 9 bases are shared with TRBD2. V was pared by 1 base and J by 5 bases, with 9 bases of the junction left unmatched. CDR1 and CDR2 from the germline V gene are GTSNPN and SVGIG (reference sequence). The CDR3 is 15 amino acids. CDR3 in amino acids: CAWSGAGGRADEQYF. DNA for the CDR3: TGTGCCTGGAGTGGCGCGGGGGGGAGGGCGGACGAGCAGTACTTC.